The present T cell receptor (beta chain) was sequenced within a study of Tregs in tolerant kidney transplant recipients. Overall study context: Recipient PBMCs carried a CFSE label and met irradiated graft donor PBMCs for approximately six days before FACS sorting.

CDR3 size: 14 residues. V was pared by 0 bases and J by 5 bases, with 9 bases between. Germline assignment: CDR1 SGHDT and CDR2 YYEEEE. Assay: immunoSEQ multiplex PCR; the TCRdb copy retains only in-frame clones and omits some. The data show 8,000 to 9,500 clones, about half seen once. Details on this clone: Its antigen is as yet unknown.

Study-wide results and caveats: Few patients were studied, so findings need validation in larger groups. Activated donor B cell expansion appeared to reveal the most relevant donor-specific TCRbeta repertoire. Biological reproducibility was not directly addressed in this study.

V is TRBV5-6 and J is TRBJ2-4; maybe TRBD2 (5 bases). This clonotype was sampled from a human donor in good health. Specimen: CD4+ T cells from blood cultured with allogeneic cells. Written as DNA, the CDR3 is TGTGCCAGCAGCTTGGCGGGGTCTCAAAACATTCAGTACTTC. It codes for CASSLAGSQNIQYF.